Below, 7 T cell receptor beta chains from the same sample are listed, as sequenced in a study of Graves' ophthalmopathy and Graves' hyperthyroidism. Amplified TCR beta CDR3 regions were obtained using RNA transcripts as template. RT-PCR was first run with HTBI primers, then multiplex PCR in a second round. MiXCR, run by TCRdb on the multiplex PCR reads, gives a single entry per CDR3 protein. The repertoire holds hundreds of thousands of distinct CDR3 sequences, roughly 21% seen once, with under 3.5% in the top ten. Sequenced sample: peripheral blood. The source is a woman younger than 35 with stable Graves' hyperthyroidism.

This clonotype was counted many times. This chain connects TRBV7-3 to TRBJ2-2; TRBD2 matches at 8 bases. Trimming at V came to 2 bases and at J to 8 bases, leaving 4 bases not matched to a gene. This CDR3 is built from 14 residues. Germline V gene sequence: CDR1 SGHTA, CDR2 FQGTGA. CDR3 in amino acids: CASSLGLAEGELFF. Here the CDR3 DNA reads TGTGCCAGCAGCTTAGGACTAGCCGAAGGGGAGCTGTTTTTT.

The chain employs TRBV3-1 and TRBJ2-5, with 9 bases that match TRBD2. Germline values: CDR1 LGHDT, CDR2 YNNKEL (reference sequence). V lost 0 bases, J lost 6 bases, and 5 bases stayed unmatched. CDR3 size: 15 residues. CDR3 loop: CASSQDRLAGKTQYF. CDR3 coding DNA: TGTGCCAGCAGCCAAGATCGGCTAGCGGGAAAGACCCAGTACTTC.

This clonotype has a handful of counts. The CDR3 coding sequence is TGTGCCAGTAGTATGCAAGCGGGGTCCCAAGAGACCCAGTACTTC. It yields the protein CASSMQAGSQETQYF. The chain has TRBV19 and TRBJ2-5, with 7 bases fitting TRBD2. This CDR3 contains 15 residues. Germline V gene sequence: CDR1 LNHDA, CDR2 SQIVND (reference sequence). V lost 3 bases to trimming and J lost 1 base; unmatched junction nucleotides: 5. Drawing the rest from reference TRBV19 and TRBJ2-5, the complete variable domain is DGGITQSPKYLFRKEGQNVTLSCEQNLNHDAMYWYRQDPGQGLRLIYYSQIVNDFQKGDIAEGYSVSREKKESFPLTVTSAQKNPTAFYLCASSMQAGSQETQYFGPGTRLLVL.

This clonotype has at least ten counts. The CDR3 reads CASSQGPPYEQYF. For the CDR3, the DNA is TGTGCCAGCAGCCAAGGACCACCCTACGAGCAGTACTTC. This chain links TRBV12-3 or TRBV12-4 with TRBJ2-7; no definite D call. The CDR3 is 13 amino acids. Trimming stripped 6 bases from V and 2 bases from J, with 11 bases between.

This clonotype was observed at least ten times. The gene calls are TRBV14 and TRBJ2-5; possibly TRBD1 for D (6 bases). CDR1 and CDR2 from the germline V gene are SGHDN and FVKESK. This CDR3 has 14 amino acids. Trimming pared 2 bases from V and 3 bases from J, leaving 10 bases between. The CDR3 region has the DNA TGTGCCAGCAGCCAAAACTGGGACAAAGAGACCCAGTACTTC. This gives the protein CASSQNWDKETQYF.

This clonotype was detected only a few times. The V and J genes are TRBV4-3 and TRBJ1-2; D is undetermined. The CDR3 is 14 residues long. The V end was cut by 4 bases, the J end by 4 bases, with 13 bases between. CDR1 and CDR2 (germline): LGHNA, YSLEER. This chain's CDR3 is CASSPGVFPYGYTF. DNA of the CDR3: TGCGCCAGCAGCCCTGGTGTATTTCCCTATGGCTACACCTTC.

Details on this clonotype: Sequence at one end of the junction differs from germline and may be a read error. The rearrangement links TRBV20-1 to TRBJ1-6, with D possibly being TRBD1 (5 bases). The germline V gene has CDR1 DFQATT and CDR2 SNEGSKA (reference sequence). This CDR3 has 15 residues. The CDR3 DNA follows: TGCAGTGGTAGACCCCGTACAGGAGGGGTATCACCCCTCCGCTTT. This sequence encodes CSGRPRTGGVSPLRF.